Below, 21 T cell receptor beta chains from the same sample are listed, as sequenced in a study of OX40 agonist ivuxolimab in advanced cancers. The data were produced by immunoSEQ multiplex PCR, yet TCRdb's version contains in-frame clones alone and is incomplete. Counted here are over 85,000 clones, about 91% occurring once; the ten biggest clones make up around 0.3%. This sample comprised CD4+ or CD8+ T cells sorted from blood, obtained in a trial of the OX40 agonist ivuxolimab. These receptors were taken from an adult with an advanced solid tumor such as melanoma, head and neck, liver or kidney cancer.

J is TRBJ2-5 and V is TRBV5-1, with D maybe TRBD2 (5 bases). Trimming pared 1 base from V and 3 bases from J, leaving 10 bases between. This CDR3 has 14 amino acids. Germline-derived CDR1 and CDR2 are SGHRS and YFSETQ. The CDR3 DNA reads TGCGCCAGCAGCTTGTCCGCGGGCAAAGAGACCCAGTACTTC. Translated, it gives CASSLSAGKETQYF.

This clone was observed once. One end of the junction is discordant with germline, which a read error may explain. The chain employs TRBV7-3 and TRBJ1-1; tentatively, D is TRBD1 (5 bases). This CDR3 has 13 residues. Germline V gene sequence: CDR1 SGHTA, CDR2 FQGTGA. The CDR3 spells CASSRQTNTEVFF. CDR3 in DNA: TGTGCCAGCAGCCGACAGACCAACACTGAAGTTTTCTTT.

The chain has TRBV7-2 and TRBJ2-3; D is unresolved. From germline, CDR1 is SGHTA and CDR2 FQGNSA. The CDR3 is made up of 14 amino acids. V lost 5 bases, J lost 8 bases, and 17 bases lay in between. In nucleotides, the CDR3 is TGTGCCAGCAGCCAACGAGGCTCCGTGCCTACGCAGTATTTT. Its protein is CASSQRGSVPTQYF.

The genes are TRBV30 and TRBJ2-1, with TRBD2 matching over 7 bases. The CDR3 contains 14 residues. Per the germline V gene, CDR1 is GTSNPN and CDR2 is SVGIG (reference sequence). The junction had 8 bases not matched to a gene; V was cut back by 5 bases and J by 4 bases. The CDR3 reads CAWATSEIYNEQFF. In nucleotides, the CDR3 is TGTGCCTGGGCTACTAGCGAGATTTACAATGAGCAGTTCTTC.

The chain employs TRBV9 and TRBJ2-7; a possible D gene is TRBD2 (6 bases). CDR3 length: 16 amino acids. V lost 0 bases to trimming and J lost 2 bases, with 15 bases between them. Germline lookup yields CDR1 SGDLS and CDR2 YYNGEE. CDR3 region: CASSVGTAGTPYEQYF. The CDR3 DNA reads as TGTGCCAGCAGCGTAGGAACAGCCGGGACTCCCTACGAGCAGTACTTC.

This clone was counted a single time. The rearrangement links TRBV28 to TRBJ2-7; D not resolved. Per the germline V gene, CDR1 is MDHEN and CDR2 is SYDVKM. CDR3 length equals 14 residues. With 4 bases removed from V and 2 bases from J, the gap between germline ends came to 12 bases. CDR3: CASSSVRRTYEQYF. CDR3 coding DNA: TGTGCCAGCAGTTCCGTACGTCGAACCTACGAGCAGTACTTC.

The V call is TRBV9, the J call TRBJ2-3; D not resolved. CDR1 SGDLS and CDR2 YYNGEE come from the germline V gene. The CDR3 is 14 residues long. V was shortened by 1 base and J by 2 bases, with 8 bases between the two germline ends. CDR3 nucleotides: TGTGCCAGCAGCGTAAGGCTAAACACAGATACGCAGTATTTT. Protein sequence: CASSVRLNTDTQYF.

The CDR3 DNA sequence: TGTGCCTGGAGTGTACCGGGACAGGGAATCTCTGGAAACACCATATATTTT. Protein product: CAWSVPGQGISGNTIYF. The chain couples TRBV30 to TRBJ1-3; 9 bases are shared with TRBD1. V was pared by 0 bases and J by 0 bases, with 6 bases of the junction left unmatched. Per germline, CDR1 GTSNPN and CDR2 SVGIG (reference sequence). The CDR3 loop spans 17 amino acids. Together with reference TRBV30 and TRBJ1-3, the CDR3 gives the full variable domain: SQTIHQWPATLVQPVGSPLSLECTVEGTSNPNLYWYRQAAGRGLQLLFYSVGIGQISSEVPQNLSASRPQDRQFILSSKKLLLSDSGFYLCAWSVPGQGISGNTIYFGEGSWLTVV.

V is TRBV6-5 and J is TRBJ2-7; TRBD1 agrees at 8 bases. The germline V gene has CDR1 MNHEY and CDR2 SVGAGI. There are 15 residues in the CDR3. Trimming removed 4 bases from V and 5 bases from J; junction bases left unmatched: 10. In DNA, the CDR3 is TGTGCCAGCAGTTCGCCCGGACAGGGTAGAAACGAGCAGTACTTC. The encoded protein is CASSSPGQGRNEQYF.

The gene calls are TRBV5-4 and TRBJ2-3; D is possibly TRBD1 (6 bases). Germline assignment: CDR1 SGHNT and CDR2 YYREEE (reference sequence). The CDR3 totals 15 residues. Trimming stripped 3 bases from V and 0 bases from J, with 11 bases between. In nucleotides, the CDR3 is TGTGCCAGCAGCTCCTACAGGGCGAGCACAGATACGCAGTATTTT. Its protein product is CASSSYRASTDTQYF.

V gene TRBV28 combines with J gene TRBJ1-2; 8 bases agree with TRBD1. Germline V CDR1 and CDR2: MDHEN, SYDVKM. The junction had 6 bases not matched to a gene; V was cut back by 6 bases and J by 3 bases. The CDR3 has 14 amino acids. In DNA, the CDR3 is TGTGCCAGCAGGGGAACAGGGGGTTACTATGGCTACACCTTC. Its protein product is CASRGTGGYYGYTF.

The V call is TRBV5-1, the J call TRBJ2-7; the D gene is possibly TRBD2 (6 bases). Germline V gives CDR1 SGHRS, CDR2 YFSETQ. The CDR3 consists of 16 residues. V was clipped by 0 bases and J by 3 bases, with 16 bases between them. The CDR3 is CASSLGPRGFNYEQYF. CDR3 DNA: TGCGCCAGCAGCTTGGGCCCGCGGGGCTTTAACTACGAGCAGTACTTC.

This chain joins TRBV28 and TRBJ2-7; 13 nucleotides match TRBD2. The germline V gene has CDR1 MDHEN and CDR2 SYDVKM. V was pared by 6 bases and J by 7 bases, with 15 bases of the junction left unmatched. CDR3 length equals 17 residues. DNA of the CDR3: TGTGCCAGCAGCTCCGGACTAGCGGGAGTCGCCGTGGAAGAGCAGTACTTC. This encodes CASSSGLAGVAVEEQYF.

The chain recombines TRBV6-6 with TRBJ2-2; D gene uncertain. The CDR3 spans 12 residues. Germline values: CDR1 MNHNY, CDR2 SVGAGI (reference sequence). V dropped 8 bases and J dropped 6 bases, with 10 bases sitting between them. The CDR3 loop is CASHSGPGELFF. The CDR3 DNA reads TGTGCCAGCCACTCCGGGCCCGGGGAGCTGTTTTTT.

The gene calls are TRBV7-2 and TRBJ2-3; no reliable D call. Looked up from germline, CDR1 is SGHTA and CDR2 is FQGNSA. The CDR3 totals 14 residues. Trimming took 1 base from V and 0 from J, leaving 5 bases between them. In DNA, the CDR3 is TGTGCCAGCAGCTTAGATTCTAGCACAGATACGCAGTATTTT. It translates to CASSLDSSTDTQYF.

The chain employs TRBV12-5 and TRBJ2-3; 7 bases line up with TRBD2. The trim removed 6 bases at V and 4 bases at J, leaving 10 bases unmatched. The germline gives CDR1 LGHNT, CDR2 FRNRAP. The length of the CDR3 is 15 residues. Here the CDR3 reads CASGIGSGYADTQYF. DNA of the CDR3: TGTGCTAGTGGGATCGGTAGCGGGTACGCAGATACGCAGTATTTT.

The chain is built from TRBV19 and TRBJ1-5, with a tentative D call TRBD1 (6 bases). The length of the CDR3 is 15 residues. Looked up from germline, CDR1 is LNHDA and CDR2 is SQIVND (reference sequence). Trimming removed 3 bases from V and 7 bases from J, with 16 bases in between. The CDR3 region is CASSIYRDRIQPQHF. The CDR3, as DNA: TGTGCCAGTAGTATTTACAGGGATCGGATCCAGCCCCAGCATTTT.

The rearrangement links TRBV18 to TRBJ2-2; TRBD2 agrees at 13 bases. The germline V gene encodes CDR1 KGHSH and CDR2 LQKENI. V lost 3 bases, J lost 4 bases, and 5 bases stayed unmatched. This CDR3 spans 17 amino acids. CDR3 protein: CASSPGLAGAGTGELFF. The CDR3 region has the DNA TGTGCCAGCTCACCCGGACTAGCGGGAGCGGGCACCGGGGAGCTGTTTTTT.

The genes are TRBV19 and TRBJ2-7, with 9 bases matching TRBD1. J gave up 4 bases and V 3 bases, and 7 bases lay outside the gene matches. The CDR3 loop spans 15 amino acids. Germline CDR1 is LNHDA and CDR2 is SQIVND (reference sequence). CDR3 protein: CASSIRTGGWYEQYF. As DNA, the CDR3 is TGTGCCAGTAGTATCCGTACAGGGGGCTGGTACGAGCAGTACTTC. Supplemented by reference TRBV19 and TRBJ2-7, the full variable domain reads DGGITQSPKYLFRKEGQNVTLSCEQNLNHDAMYWYRQDPGQGLRLIYYSQIVNDFQKGDIAEGYSVSREKKESFPLTVTSAQKNPTAFYLCASSIRTGGWYEQYFGPGTRLTVT.

The chain combines TRBV7-2 with TRBJ2-1, with TRBD2 as a possible D gene (6 bases). This CDR3 is 12 amino acids long. Germline V CDR1 and CDR2: SGHTA, FQGNSA. Trimming shortened V by 2 bases and J by 10 bases, and 9 bases separated the two germline ends. In DNA form, the CDR3 reads TGTGCCAGCAGCTTAATAGCGGAAGAGCAGTTCTTC. Residues: CASSLIAEEQFF.

CDR3 loop: CASSQRKGSTNEKLFF. The DNA for the CDR3 is TGCGCCAGCAGTCAAAGGAAAGGGAGCACTAATGAAAAACTGTTTTTT. The rearrangement uses TRBV23-1 and TRBJ1-4; D is uncertain. TRBV23-1 is labeled an ORF, and its function is uncertain. CDR3 length equals 16 residues. The V gene lost 2 bases and the J gene lost 2 bases, with 12 bases spanning the gap.